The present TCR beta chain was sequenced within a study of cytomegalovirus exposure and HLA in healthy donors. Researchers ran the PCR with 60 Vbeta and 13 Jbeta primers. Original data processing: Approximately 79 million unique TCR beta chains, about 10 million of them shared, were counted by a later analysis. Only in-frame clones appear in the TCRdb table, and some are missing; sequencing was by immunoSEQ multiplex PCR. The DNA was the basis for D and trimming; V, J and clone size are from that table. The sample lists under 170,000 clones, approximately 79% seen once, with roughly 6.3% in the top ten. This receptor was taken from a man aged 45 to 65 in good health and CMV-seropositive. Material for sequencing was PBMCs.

CDR3 amino acids: CASSWMGQLYEQFF. CDR3 in DNA: TGCGCCAGCAGCTGGATGGGACAGTTGTATGAGCAGTTCTTC. The V call is TRBV5-1, the J call TRBJ2-1; 7 bases agree with TRBD1. Germline-derived CDR1 and CDR2 are SGHRS and YFSETQ. Losses at the gene ends were 3 bases for V and 8 bases for J; bases not matched to a gene: 8. The CDR3 length is 14 residues.